This T cell receptor (beta chain) was sequenced in a study of metastatic and nonmetastatic thyroid tumors. Overall study: Malignant thyroid and benign thyroid patients provided blood and tumor or nodule tissue whose repertoires were compared. Findings of the study overall: In blood and tumor, TCR beta diversity was reportedly significantly higher in malignant thyroid tumors than in benign nodules.

V shed 2 bases and J shed 6 bases, with 10 bases lying between them. Germline loops: CDR1 MNHEY, CDR2 SVGEGT. The CDR3 covers 13 residues. As originally analysed: CDR3 differences across clinicopathological groups were used to build a distant-metastasis classifier for papillary thyroid cancer. TCRdb re-analyzed the PCR reads using MiXCR. The V and J calls come from TCRdb's annotation, not from the publication. The data hold some 34,000 clones, with under 25% observed a single time. Every patient underwent thyroid surgery untreated. This clone came up many times. Antigen unknown. The rearrangement uses TRBV6-2 or TRBV6-3 and TRBJ1-1; D ambiguous. Sequenced material: blood. This receptor was taken from a female donor with papillary thyroid cancer or a benign thyroid nodule (not recorded which). Some clones in this sample may be carry-over from other donors' samples. The CDR3 is CASSYRGFSEAFF. The CDR3 coding sequence is TGTGCCAGCAGTTACCGAGGGTTTTCTGAAGCTTTCTTT.